This entry lists 16 T cell receptor beta chains sequenced from one sample in a study of shared clonotypes between healthy human individuals. Sequencing was performed with immunoSEQ multiplex PCR; in TCRdb, only in-frame clones are kept and a portion is missing. The data show about 2.1 million clones, about 92% seen once. Positively selected for CCR7, the CD45RO-negative cells used as naive CD8 cells excluded terminally differentiated effector memory CD45RA+ cells. Source material: naive CD8+ T cells from PBMCs. These receptors came from a young man in good health. Some clones in this sample may be carry-over from other donors' samples.

The rearrangement uses TRBV15 and TRBJ2-2; TRBD2 aligns across 9 bases. The CDR3 is made up of 16 amino acids. J gave up 0 bases and V 6 bases, and 5 bases lay outside the gene matches. The germline gives CDR1 LNHNV, CDR2 YYDKDF (reference sequence). Here the CDR3 DNA reads TGTGCCACCAGGAAGACTAGCGGCTCGAACACCGGGGAGCTGTTTTTT. This encodes CATRKTSGSNTGELFF. Full variable domain (missing parts from reference TRBV15 and TRBJ2-2): DAMVIQNPRYQVTQFGKPVTLSCSQTLNHNVMYWYQQKSSQAPKLLFHYYDKDFNNEADTPDNFQSRRPNTSFCFLDIRSPGLGDTAMYLCATRKTSGSNTGELFFGEGSRLTVL.

This clone was detected only once. This chain links TRBV6-1 with TRBJ1-5, with unresolved D. CDR3 length equals 15 residues. Trimming left V 2 bases short and J 5 bases short, with 13 bases between. Germline V gene lookup returns CDR1 MNHNS and CDR2 SASEGT. The CDR3 DNA is TGTGCCAGCAGTGAACTATTTGGCGGTCATCAGCCCCAGCATTTT. Its translation: CASSELFGGHQPQHF.

The rearrangement joins TRBV30 to TRBJ2-3; perhaps TRBD1 as D (6 bases). Germline V gives CDR1 GTSNPN, CDR2 SVGIG (reference sequence). Between the trimmed V and J ends, which lost 8 bases and 6 bases, there was a span of 12 bases. This CDR3 is built from 11 residues. The CDR3, as DNA: TGTGCCCTAGAAAGGGGGGATACGCAGTATTTT. This translates into CALERGDTQYF.

This chain connects TRBV6-5 to TRBJ1-5; D gene unclear. Germline CDR1 and CDR2: MNHEY and SVGAGI. V gave up 2 bases and J gave up 10 bases, with 6 bases separating them. The CDR3 is 11 residues long. The DNA for the CDR3 is TGTGCCAGCAGTTACGGGCATCCCCAGCATTTT. Amino acids: CASSYGHPQHF.

This clone was seen a single time. Other nucleotide sequences in the sample specify the same CDR3. The chain combines TRBV7-9 with TRBJ2-3, with D hard to call. CDR1 SEHNR and CDR2 FQNEAQ come from the germline V gene (reference sequence). Trimming removed 2 bases from V and 0 bases from J, with 3 bases in between. The CDR3 runs to 13 residues. CDR3 DNA sequence: TGTGCCAGCAGCTTATTTAGCACAGATACGCAGTATTTT. Translated: CASSLFSTDTQYF.

The V gene is TRBV2, the J gene TRBJ2-1; no reliable D call. The CDR3 is 14 residues long. With 1 base removed from V and 12 bases from J, the gap between germline ends came to 16 bases. Germline V gene sequence: CDR1 SNHLY, CDR2 FYNNEI. CDR3 residues: CASSEEVVGIPQFF. CDR3 nucleotides: TGTGCCAGCAGTGAAGAAGTTGTGGGGATCCCGCAGTTCTTC.

This clone was counted a few times. The chain joins TRBV2 to TRBJ1-4; D is uncertain. The V gene lost 4 bases and the J gene lost 14 bases, with 8 bases spanning the gap. This CDR3 has 10 residues. The germline V gene has CDR1 SNHLY and CDR2 FYNNEI. The CDR3 here is CASSAQWLFF. The CDR3 coding sequence is TGTGCCAGCAGTGCCCAGTGGCTGTTTTTT.

The V call is TRBV6-1, the J call TRBJ2-7; 9 bases fit TRBD1. The germline CDR1 and CDR2 sequences are MNHNS and SASEGT. The V segment lost 4 bases and the J segment 3 bases; nucleotides outside the gene matches: 4. The CDR3 is 14 residues long. This chain's CDR3 is CASSVTGQGYEQYF. CDR3 nucleotides: TGTGCCAGCAGTGTTACGGGACAGGGCTACGAGCAGTACTTC.

V gene TRBV29-1 combines with J gene TRBJ1-2, with a weak D call TRBD1 (6 bases). Trimming pared 7 bases from V and 5 bases from J, leaving 14 bases between. Looked up from germline, CDR1 is SQVTM and CDR2 is ANQGSEA. The CDR3 totals 12 residues. The CDR3 sequence: CSAGTFGYGYTF. CDR3 DNA: TGCAGCGCCGGGACATTCGGATATGGCTACACCTTC.

The V gene is TRBV5-6, the J gene TRBJ1-2, with D tentatively TRBD1 (5 bases). The CDR3 has 12 amino acids. Germline V gene sequence: CDR1 SGHDT, CDR2 YYEEEE. Trimming removed 3 bases at V and 14 bases at J, with 17 bases between. CDR3 nucleotides: TGTGCCAGCAGCTCCGGGACCCTACGGCAGACCTTC. It yields the protein CASSSGTLRQTF.

The chain has TRBV6-1 and TRBJ2-7; TRBD1 matches 9 bases. The CDR3 loop spans 17 amino acids. Looked up from germline, CDR1 is MNHNS and CDR2 is SASEGT. After removal of 2 bases from V and 6 bases from J, the junction contained 14 bases not matched to a gene. CDR3 amino acids: CASSERLPGQGSVEQYF. For the CDR3, the DNA is TGTGCCAGCAGTGAAAGGTTGCCGGGACAGGGCTCCGTCGAGCAGTACTTC.

This chain connects TRBV19 to TRBJ1-5; no clear D. The germline V gene has CDR1 LNHDA and CDR2 SQIVND (reference sequence). Trimming removed 6 bases at V and 0 bases at J, with 9 bases between. CDR3 size: 14 residues. CDR3 sequence reads: CASRVRSSNQPQHF. CDR3 sequence (DNA): TGTGCCAGTAGAGTCAGGTCTAGCAATCAGCCCCAGCATTTT.

The V gene is TRBV19, the J gene TRBJ2-7, with D unclear. The germline V gene has CDR1 LNHDA and CDR2 SQIVND (reference sequence). The CDR3 runs to 13 residues. V gave up 6 bases and J gave up 2 bases, with 11 bases separating them. This CDR3 is CASSARSTYEQYF. The CDR3 nucleotides are TGTGCCAGTAGCGCCCGATCTACCTACGAGCAGTACTTC.

The V and J genes are TRBV14 and TRBJ2-2; D is unclear. The V end lost 0 bases, the J end lost 1 base, and 6 bases lay between the germline ends. CDR1 is SGHDN, CDR2 FVKESK, per germline. CDR3 size: 15 residues. The CDR3 reads CASSQDFRNTGELFF. CDR3 nucleotide sequence: TGTGCCAGCAGCCAAGATTTCCGGAACACCGGGGAGCTGTTTTTT. The full variable domain, with the rest looked up from reference TRBV14 and TRBJ2-2, is EAGVTQFPSHSVIEKGQTVTLRCDPISGHDNLYWYRRVMGKEIKFLLHFVKESKQDESGMPNNRFLAERTGGTYSTLKVQPAELEDSGVYFCASSQDFRNTGELFFGEGSRLTVL.

In regard to this clone: One end of the junction varies from germline; a read error may be responsible. Other DNA sequences in the sample encode the same CDR3. This chain uses TRBV7-9 with TRBJ2-1; 8 nucleotides agree with TRBD2. CDR1 SEHNR and CDR2 FQNEAQ come from the germline V gene (reference sequence). This CDR3 is 15 amino acids long. The CDR3 loop is CASSLAASGYNEQFF. In nucleotides, the CDR3 is TGTGCCAGCAGCCTAGCGGCTAGCGGGTACAATGAGCAGTTCTTC.

The chain is built from TRBV7-6 and TRBJ2-2, with D uncertain. Trimming removed 1 base from V and 6 bases from J, with 6 bases in between. Germline CDR1 is SGHVS and CDR2 is FNYEAQ. This CDR3 is 13 amino acids long. The CDR3 DNA follows: TGTGCCAGCAGCTTAGGGTGGGCCGGGGAGCTGTTTTTT. Its translation: CASSLGWAGELFF.